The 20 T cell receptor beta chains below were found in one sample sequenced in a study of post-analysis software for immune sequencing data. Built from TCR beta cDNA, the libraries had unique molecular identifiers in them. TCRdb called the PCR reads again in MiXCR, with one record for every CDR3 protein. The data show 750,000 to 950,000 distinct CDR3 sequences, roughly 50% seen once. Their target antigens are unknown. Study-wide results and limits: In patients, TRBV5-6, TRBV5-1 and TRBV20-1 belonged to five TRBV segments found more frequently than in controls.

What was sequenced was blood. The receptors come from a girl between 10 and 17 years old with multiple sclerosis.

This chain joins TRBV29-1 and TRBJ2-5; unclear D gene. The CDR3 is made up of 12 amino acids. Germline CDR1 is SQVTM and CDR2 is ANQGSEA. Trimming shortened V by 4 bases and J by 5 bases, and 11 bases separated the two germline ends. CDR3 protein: CSVGNGYETQYF. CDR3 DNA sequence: TGCAGCGTTGGGAATGGTTACGAGACCCAGTACTTC.

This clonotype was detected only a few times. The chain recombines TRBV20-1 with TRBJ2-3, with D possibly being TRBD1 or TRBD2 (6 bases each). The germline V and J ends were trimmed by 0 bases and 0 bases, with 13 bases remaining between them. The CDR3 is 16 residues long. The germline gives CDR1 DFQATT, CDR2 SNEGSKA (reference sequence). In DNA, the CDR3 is TGCAGTGCTAGAGATAAGGGGGGCACTAGCACAGATACGCAGTATTTT. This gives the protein CSARDKGGTSTDTQYF.

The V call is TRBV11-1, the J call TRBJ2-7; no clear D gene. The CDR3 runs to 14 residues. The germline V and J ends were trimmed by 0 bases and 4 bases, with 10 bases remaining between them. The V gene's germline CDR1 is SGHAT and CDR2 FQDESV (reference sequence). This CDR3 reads CASSLAQTSYEQYF. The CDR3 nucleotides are TGTGCCAGCAGCTTAGCACAGACGTCTTACGAGCAGTACTTC.

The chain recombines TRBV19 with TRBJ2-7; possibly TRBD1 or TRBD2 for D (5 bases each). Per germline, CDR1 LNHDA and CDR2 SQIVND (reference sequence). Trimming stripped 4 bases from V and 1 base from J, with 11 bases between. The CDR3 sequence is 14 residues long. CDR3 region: CASSTRDGSYEQYF. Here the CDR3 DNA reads TGTGCCAGTAGTACCCGGGACGGATCCTACGAGCAGTACTTC.

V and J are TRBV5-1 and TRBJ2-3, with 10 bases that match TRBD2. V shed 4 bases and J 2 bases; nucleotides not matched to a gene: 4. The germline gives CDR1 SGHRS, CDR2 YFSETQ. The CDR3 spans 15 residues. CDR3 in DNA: TGCGCCAGCAGCAACCTAGCGGGAGACACAGATACGCAGTATTTT. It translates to CASSNLAGDTDTQYF.

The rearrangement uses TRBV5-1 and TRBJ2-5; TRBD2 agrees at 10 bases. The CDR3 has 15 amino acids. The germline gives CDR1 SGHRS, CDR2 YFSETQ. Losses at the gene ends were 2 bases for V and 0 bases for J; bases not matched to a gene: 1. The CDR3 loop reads CASSFTSGDQETQYF. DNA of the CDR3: TGCGCCAGCAGCTTCACTAGCGGGGACCAAGAGACCCAGTACTTC.

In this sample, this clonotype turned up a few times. The CDR3 DNA reads TGTGCCAGCAGCCTGGGGACTAGCCGAAATGGGGTGTCCTACGAGCAGTACTTC. Its translation is CASSLGTSRNGVSYEQYF. The V gene is TRBV7-2, the J gene TRBJ2-7, with 9 bases lining up with TRBD2. V lost 5 bases and J lost 1; bases outside the gene matches: 15. Germline CDR1 and CDR2: SGHTA and FQGNSA. The CDR3 sequence is 18 residues long.

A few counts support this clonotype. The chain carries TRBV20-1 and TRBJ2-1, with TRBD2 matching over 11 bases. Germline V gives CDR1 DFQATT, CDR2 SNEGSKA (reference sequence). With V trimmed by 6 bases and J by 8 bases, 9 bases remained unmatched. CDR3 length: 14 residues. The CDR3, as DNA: TGCAGTGCCGCACTAGCGGGGGCCCAGGATGAGCAGTTCTTC. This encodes CSAALAGAQDEQFF.

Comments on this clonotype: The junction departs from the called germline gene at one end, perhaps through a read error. The CDR3 here is CASREGTGSDNEQFF. DNA of the CDR3: TGTGCCAGCAGAGAAGGGACAGGGTCGGACAATGAGCAGTTCTTC. The V call is TRBV2, the J call TRBJ2-1; 9 nucleotides match TRBD1. Germline CDR1 reads SNHLY; CDR2 reads FYNNEI. The length of the CDR3 is 15 residues.

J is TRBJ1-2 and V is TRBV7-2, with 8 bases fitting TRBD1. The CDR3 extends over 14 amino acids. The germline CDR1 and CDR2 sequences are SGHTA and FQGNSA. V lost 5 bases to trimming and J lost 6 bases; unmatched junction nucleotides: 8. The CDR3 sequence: CASSLNGQGDGYTF. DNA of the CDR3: TGTGCCAGCAGCCTAAACGGACAGGGTGATGGCTACACCTTC.

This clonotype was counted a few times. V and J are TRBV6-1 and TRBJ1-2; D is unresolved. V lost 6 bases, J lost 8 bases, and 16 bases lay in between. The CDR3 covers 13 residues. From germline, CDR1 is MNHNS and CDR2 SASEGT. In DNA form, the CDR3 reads TGTGCCAGCAGGGTGAATAAGGTCCGCGGCTACACCTTC. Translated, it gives CASRVNKVRGYTF.

The CDR3 nucleotides read TGTGCCAGCAGTTACTCGTATGGTGAGCCGGGACGGTCCTACGAGCAGTACTTC. It yields the protein CASSYSYGEPGRSYEQYF. This chain joins TRBV6-5 and TRBJ2-7; D assignment may be TRBD1 or TRBD2 (5 bases each). Germline V CDR1 and CDR2: MNHEY, SVGAGI. The CDR3 totals 18 residues. V lost 0 bases and J 1 base, leaving 19 bases between the germline ends.

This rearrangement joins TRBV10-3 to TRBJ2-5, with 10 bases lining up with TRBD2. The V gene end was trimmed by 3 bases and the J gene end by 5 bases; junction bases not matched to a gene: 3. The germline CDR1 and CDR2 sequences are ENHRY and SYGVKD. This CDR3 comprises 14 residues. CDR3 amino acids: CAISDNSGGETQYF. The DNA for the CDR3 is TGTGCCATCAGTGATAATAGCGGGGGGGAGACCCAGTACTTC.

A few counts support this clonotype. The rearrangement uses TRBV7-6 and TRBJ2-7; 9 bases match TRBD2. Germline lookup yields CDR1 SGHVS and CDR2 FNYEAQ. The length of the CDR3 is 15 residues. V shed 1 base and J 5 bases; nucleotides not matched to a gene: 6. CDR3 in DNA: TGTGCCAGCAGCTTAGGGAATGTAGCGGGAGACGAGCAGTACTTC. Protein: CASSLGNVAGDEQYF.

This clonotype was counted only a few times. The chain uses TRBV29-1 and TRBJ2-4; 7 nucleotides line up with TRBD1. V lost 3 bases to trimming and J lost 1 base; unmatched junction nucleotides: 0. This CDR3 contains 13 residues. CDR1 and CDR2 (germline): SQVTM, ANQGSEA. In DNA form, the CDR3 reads TGCAGCGTTGAGGGACAGGCCAAAAACATTCAGTACTTC. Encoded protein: CSVEGQAKNIQYF.

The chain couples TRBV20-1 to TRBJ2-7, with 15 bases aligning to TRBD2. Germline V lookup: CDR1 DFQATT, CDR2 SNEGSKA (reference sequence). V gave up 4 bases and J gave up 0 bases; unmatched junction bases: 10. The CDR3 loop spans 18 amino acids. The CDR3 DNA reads TGCAGTGCTACTCCGGGACTAGCGGGAGGTCCCTTCTCCTACGAGCAGTACTTC. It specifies CSATPGLAGGPFSYEQYF.

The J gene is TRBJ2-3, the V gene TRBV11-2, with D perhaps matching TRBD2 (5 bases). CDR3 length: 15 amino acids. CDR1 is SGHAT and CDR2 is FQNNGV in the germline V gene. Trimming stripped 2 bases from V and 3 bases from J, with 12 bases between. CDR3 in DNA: TGTGCCAGCAGCTTAAGCGGTGGGATGACAGATACGCAGTATTTT. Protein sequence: CASSLSGGMTDTQYF.

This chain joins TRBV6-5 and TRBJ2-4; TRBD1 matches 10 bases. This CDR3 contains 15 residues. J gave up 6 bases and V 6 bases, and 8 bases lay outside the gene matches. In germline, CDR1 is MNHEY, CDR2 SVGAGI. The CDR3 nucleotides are TGTGCCAGCAGGTCCGGGACAGGGGTTGGAAACATTCAGTACTTC. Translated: CASRSGTGVGNIQYF.

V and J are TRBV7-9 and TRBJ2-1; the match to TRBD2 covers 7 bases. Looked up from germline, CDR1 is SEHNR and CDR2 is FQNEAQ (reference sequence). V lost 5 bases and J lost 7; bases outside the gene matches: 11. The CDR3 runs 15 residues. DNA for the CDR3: TGTGCCAGCAGCGCGTCGGGCGGGAGTGGGAATGAGCAGTTCTTC. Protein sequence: CASSASGGSGNEQFF.

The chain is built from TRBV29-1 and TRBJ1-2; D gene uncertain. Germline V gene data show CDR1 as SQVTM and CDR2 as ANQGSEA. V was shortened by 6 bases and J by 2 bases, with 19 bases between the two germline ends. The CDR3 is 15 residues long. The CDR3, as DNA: TGCAGCGTGACAACGAAACTGACGGAAAACTATGGCTACACCTTC. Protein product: CSVTTKLTENYGYTF.